Listed below are T cell receptor beta chains from one sample, sequenced in a study of blood T cell repertoires in COVID-19. Libraries were prepared by immunoSEQ multiplex PCR; TCRdb keeps only in-frame clonotypes and omits some of them. The table lists about 170,000 clones, over 80% of them singletons. The sample taken for sequencing was peripheral blood. Every receptor here comes from a young man with COVID-19, enrolled during active disease. Each CDR3 is given with its conserved first and last residue. The D gene is left open where the match is weak. Clone size, where shown, is once, few, many, or a class for clones that have expanded.

CDR3aa,CDR3nt,abundance,v_gene,j_gene,d_gene
CASSTPPQAGGYTF,TGTGCCAGCAGTACCCCGCCCCAAGCCGGTGGCTACACCTTC,.,TRBV28,TRBJ1-2,.
CASSVVGTGSYEQYF,TGTGCCAGCAGCGTAGTGGGAACAGGTTCCTACGAGCAGTACTTC,.,TRBV9,TRBJ2-7,.
CASRLTLAGGSYEQYF,TGTGCCAGCAGGCTGACTTTAGCGGGAGGATCCTACGAGCAGTACTTC,.,TRBV27,TRBJ2-7,TRBD2
CASSEYSATDTQYF,TGTGCCAGCAGCGAATACTCCGCCACAGATACGCAGTATTTT,few,TRBV11-2,TRBJ2-3,.
CASSGTSGNTDTQYF,TGTGCCAGCAGCGGGACTAGCGGGAACACAGATACGCAGTATTTT,.,TRBV7-3,TRBJ2-3,TRBD2
CASSLERTGSYNSPLHF,TGTGCCAGCAGTCTAGAACGGACAGGGAGCTATAATTCACCCCTCCACTTT,.,TRBV27,TRBJ1-6,TRBD1
CASSFPLGGLAGVVSYNEQFF,TGTGCCAGCAGTTTCCCCCTCGGGGGACTAGCGGGAGTGGTGTCCTACAATGAGCAGTTCTTC,.,TRBV6-2/TRBV6-3,TRBJ2-1,TRBD2
CASSLDRVQPQHF,TGTGCCAGCAGCTTGGACAGGGTTCAGCCCCAGCATTTT,once,TRBV7-2,TRBJ1-5,TRBD1
CASTINDGGGTEAFF,TGTGCCAGCACTATAAACGATGGGGGAGGAACTGAAGCTTTCTTT,.,TRBV6-5,TRBJ1-1,.
CASSSVDRAAFF,TGTGCCAGCAGTTCCGTCGACAGGGCTGCTTTCTTT,.,TRBV28,TRBJ1-1,TRBD1
CASSLGQGTSYEQYF,TGTGCCAGCTCCCTGGGACAGGGGACCTCCTACGAGCAGTACTTC,.,TRBV18,TRBJ2-7,TRBD1
CASSLGGVGGEKLFF,TGTGCCAGCAGTTTGGGGGGGGTTGGTGGTGAAAAACTGTTTTTT,.,TRBV28,TRBJ1-4,.
CASSQIVAGGGETQYF,TGCGCCAGCAGCCAAATTGTAGCGGGGGGAGGCGAGACCCAGTACTTC,.,TRBV4-1,TRBJ2-5,TRBD2
CASSPTLPQGAGSPLHF,TGTGCCAGCAGCCCCACACTACCTCAGGGGGCGGGTTCACCCCTCCACTTT,.,TRBV7-9,TRBJ1-6,TRBD1
CASTADRANTGELFF,TGCGCCAGCACTGCGGACAGGGCCAACACCGGGGAGCTGTTTTTT,.,TRBV5-1,TRBJ2-2,TRBD1